Here is one TCR beta chain with its context. The antigen is undetermined. These data are taken from a study of cytomegalovirus exposure and HLA in healthy donors. Points from the study as a whole: The classifier, whose performance was assessed in both the original and validation cohorts, reportedly diagnosed cytomegalovirus status with high specificity and sensitivity. An analysis was carried out at a later point. It showed that HLA-associated TCR beta chains were more clonally expanded than equally common non-associated chains. The likely origin of a cluster of highly shared sequence variants was a sequencing artifact.

In the PCR, 60 Vbeta and 13 Jbeta primers were used. Clones were read by immunoSEQ multiplex PCR, and TCRdb kept only the in-frame ones, dropping some. The sample consists of 150,000 to 170,000 clones, around 75% of them appearing once. Germline assignment: CDR1 SGHTA and CDR2 FQGNSA. The CDR3 has 15 residues. V lost 4 bases and J lost 2; bases outside the gene matches: 4. This TCR was sampled from a man in his late teens or twenties in good health and CMV-seronegative. The V and J genes are TRBV7-2 and TRBJ2-2, with TRBD2 matching 7 bases. Material: PBMCs. The CDR3 here is CASSSAGANTGELFF. CDR3 sequence (DNA): TGTGCCAGCAGCTCGGCGGGAGCCAACACCGGGGAGCTGTTTTTT.